One sample yielded the 4 T cell receptor beta chains listed below, sequenced in a study of T cells in Graves' hyperthyroidism and ophthalmopathy. Researchers amplified the TCR beta CDR3 regions from RNA transcripts. Carried out on the TCR CDR3, a first-round RT-PCR used the HTBI primer set. TCRdb processed the multiplex PCR reads anew with MiXCR; each CDR3 protein has one entry. The sample includes a few hundred thousand distinct CDR3 sequences, 17% of them seen just once. The source material was blood. These receptors all stem from a woman between 45 and 65 years old with Graves' hyperthyroidism.

The chain combines TRBV3-1 with TRBJ2-4; D perhaps matches TRBD2 (6 bases). This CDR3 region has 17 residues. V was pared by 1 base and J by 0 bases, with 13 bases between. Per germline, CDR1 LGHDT and CDR2 YNNKEL (reference sequence). The CDR3 loop is CASSQGEVTLAKNIQYF. The CDR3 DNA is TGTGCCAGCAGCCAAGGGGAGGTAACCCTAGCCAAAAACATTCAGTACTTC.

The chain has TRBV24-1 and TRBJ2-7; TRBD2 matches at 14 bases. The trim removed 3 bases at V and 3 bases at J, leaving 6 bases unmatched. The CDR3 is made up of 17 amino acids. CDR1 KGHDR and CDR2 SFDVKD come from the germline V gene. The CDR3 region has the DNA TGTGCCACCAGTGATCCGGGACTAGCGGGAGTTAGCTACGAGCAGTACTTC. Translation: CATSDPGLAGVSYEQYF.

This chain uses TRBV29-1 with TRBJ2-5; D uncertain. V was pared by 5 bases and J by 4 bases, with 11 bases between. CDR3 length: 12 amino acids. The germline gives CDR1 SQVTM, CDR2 ANQGSEA. CDR3 sequence: CSVLGGGETQYF. CDR3 nucleotide sequence: TGCAGCGTTCTGGGTGGCGGAGAGACCCAGTACTTC.

This clonotype was counted many times. This rearrangement joins TRBV2 to TRBJ2-5; the D gene is possibly TRBD1 (5 bases). Trimming shortened V by 3 bases and J by 3 bases, and 8 bases separated the two germline ends. The CDR3 contains 13 residues. Germline lookup yields CDR1 SNHLY and CDR2 FYNNEI. The CDR3 DNA reads as TGTGCCAGCAGTGAGGGGCAGAAAGAGACCCAGTACTTC. It is translated as CASSEGQKETQYF. Full variable domain (rest looked up from reference TRBV2 and TRBJ2-5): EPEVTQTPSHQVTQMGQEVILRCVPISNHLYFYWYRQILGQKVEFLVSFYNNEISEKSEIFDDQFSVERPDGSNFTLKIRSTKLEDSAMYFCASSEGQKETQYFGPGTRLLVL.